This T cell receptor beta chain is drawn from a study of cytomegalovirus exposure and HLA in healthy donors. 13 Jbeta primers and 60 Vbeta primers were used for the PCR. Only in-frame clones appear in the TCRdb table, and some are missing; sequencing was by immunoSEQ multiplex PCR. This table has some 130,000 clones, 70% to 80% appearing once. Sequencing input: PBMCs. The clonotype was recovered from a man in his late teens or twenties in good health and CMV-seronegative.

Written as DNA, the CDR3 is TGTGCCAGCAGTCTAAACCGAGGTTGGGAGACCCAGTACTTC. It specifies CASSLNRGWETQYF. The genes are TRBV11-2 and TRBJ2-5; D is unclear. The CDR3 is 14 amino acids. Germline CDR1 SGHAT, CDR2 FQNNGV. Deletions cut 6 bases from V and 5 bases from J, with 16 bases between.